This record covers a single TCR beta chain. This entry comes from a study of blood T cell repertoires in COVID-19. Study summary: The United States, Italy and Spain supplied acute and convalescent COVID-19 samples.

Individuals drawn from around 24 US areas were roughly 18 to 95 years old. Profiling relied on immunoSEQ multiplex PCR, and the TCRdb table lists in-frame clones only, not all of them. The sample records hundreds of thousands of clones, about nine tenths being singletons. The CDR3 has 18 residues. Trimming left V 5 bases short and J 0 bases short, with 23 bases between. Germline assignment: CDR1 SGHRS and CDR2 YFSETQ. The J gene is TRBJ1-2, the V gene TRBV5-1; possible D gene TRBD1, 5 bases. This TCR was sampled from a middle-aged man who had recovered from COVID-19. Sequenced input: PBMCs or T cells enriched from blood (not recorded which). CDR3 loop: CASSFRPGGISANYGYTF. Written as DNA, the CDR3 is TGCGCCAGCAGTTTTCGACCGGGGGGGATCTCAGCTAACTATGGCTACACCTTC.